This record looks at one TCR beta chain sequence and its context. Its antigen is not identified. The data were taken from a study of T cells in women clearing cervical HPV infection. Study as a whole: Controls' single incident HPV16 infection cleared within 12 months without precancer.

Data came from immunoSEQ multiplex PCR; TCRdb stores just in-frame clones and leaves some out. This sample's table has 40,000 to 45,000 clones. General observations from the study: CIN3+ cases had significantly higher TCR richness than controls; evenness did not differ.

Each participant carried one incident cervical HPV16 infection only. This receptor was taken from a woman aged 18-70 years with a cervical HPV16 infection that either progressed to CIN3+ or cleared (not recorded which). The sequencing sample was made of blood buffy coat.

CDR3 protein: CASSRGGADRVTTHYGYTF. CDR3 bases read: TGTGCCAGTAGTAGAGGGGGTGCGGACAGAGTAACAACCCACTATGGC. The chain couples TRBV19 to TRBJ1-2, with D possibly being TRBD1 (6 bases). The read terminates 3 residues before the CDR3 end, so the remaining end is supplied by the germline J gene. The V gene's germline CDR1 is LNHDA and CDR2 SQIVND (reference sequence). Trimming removed 4 bases from V and 3 bases from J, with 27 bases in between. This CDR3 is 19 amino acids long.